The 19 T cell receptor beta chains listed next were all sequenced from one sample in a study of blood T cells in healthy people across ages. The authors ran a second PCR of 7 to 11 cycles using a sample-barcoded 5' primer and a J-beta primer mix. TCRdb reprocessed the 5' RACE reads via MiXCR and lists one record per CDR3 protein. Of 1.5 million to 2 million distinct CDR3 sequences listed, 30% to 35% were seen once; the top ten hold 10% to 12%. Sequenced material: blood. The receptor set was obtained from a woman aged 25 to 45 in good health.

This clonotype appeared a few times. The gene calls are TRBV28 and TRBJ2-1; 8 positions match TRBD1. Unmatched junction bases numbered 8, after V lost 5 bases and J lost 14 bases. This CDR3 contains 12 residues. Germline V gene sequence: CDR1 MDHEN, CDR2 SYDVKM. CDR3 sequence reads: CASSPRTGRKFF. CDR3 coding DNA: TGTGCCAGCAGTCCCCGGACAGGGAGGAAGTTCTTC.

The chain uses TRBV6-6 and TRBJ2-3; 9 nucleotides align to TRBD2. V shed 7 bases, J shed 2 bases, and the junction held 4 bases outside the gene matches. The CDR3 totals 14 residues. Germline CDR1 and CDR2: MNHNY and SVGAGI (reference sequence). The CDR3 DNA is TGTGCCAGCAAGGCGGGGGGGTACACAGATACGCAGTATTTT. Encoded protein: CASKAGGYTDTQYF.

This clonotype was picked up a small number of times. The chain is built from TRBV4-1 and TRBJ2-1; D perhaps matches TRBD2 (5 bases). The V gene's germline CDR1 is MGHRA and CDR2 YSYEKL. Between the trimmed V and J ends, which lost 3 bases and 2 bases, there was a span of 11 bases. CDR3 size: 15 residues. The CDR3 is CASSHVTRAYNEQFF. The CDR3 DNA reads as TGCGCCAGCAGCCACGTTACTAGAGCCTACAATGAGCAGTTCTTC.

This clonotype turned up a few times. V usage is TRBV4-1 and J usage is TRBJ2-7; D is undetermined. V lost 1 base, J lost 0 bases, and 10 bases lay in between. Germline-derived CDR1 and CDR2 are MGHRA and YSYEKL. The CDR3 has 15 residues. CDR3 sequence (DNA): TGCGCCAGCAGCCAAGCTCAGGTGAGCTCCTACGAGCAGTACTTC. Its protein product is CASSQAQVSSYEQYF.

This rearrangement joins TRBV5-1 to TRBJ2-1; the match to TRBD1 covers 8 bases. The germline V gene has CDR1 SGHRS and CDR2 YFSETQ. This CDR3 is built from 15 residues. Trimming cost V 4 bases and J 9 bases; bases outside gene matches: 12. In nucleotides, the CDR3 is TGCGCCAGCAGCCCCGGACAGGGCTCTCCCTCTGAGCAGTTCTTC. Translated, it gives CASSPGQGSPSEQFF.

This clonotype was seen a few times. This sequence may be a read error, since a much larger clone differs from it by one base. The V and J genes are TRBV29-1 and TRBJ1-2; D is perhaps TRBD1 (6 bases). The CDR3 is 12 amino acids. Germline CDR1 and CDR2: SQVTM and ANQGSEA. The CDR3, as DNA: TGCGGCGTTAGCACAGGGTTCTATGGCTACACCTTC. Translating it yields CGVSTGFYGYTF.

Details on this clonotype: An end of the junction differs from the germline gene, which may be a read error. The rearrangement uses TRBV15 and TRBJ2-6; possibly TRBD1 for D (7 bases). Germline V gene data show CDR1 as LNHNV and CDR2 as YYDKDF (reference sequence). The CDR3 runs 17 residues. The CDR3, as DNA: TGTGCCACCAGCGGAGGGGACAGAAGCTCTGGAGCCAACGTCCTGACTTTC. Its protein is CATSGGDRSSGANVLTF.

This chain joins TRBV13 and TRBJ1-2; D remains unclear. Germline loops: CDR1 PRHDT, CDR2 FYEKMQ (reference sequence). The CDR3 consists of 15 residues. V was trimmed by 5 bases and J by 4 bases, leaving 17 bases between them. The CDR3 DNA is TGTGCCAGCAGCCTCCGTGGGAGGCAGAGCTATGGCTACACCTTC. Protein sequence: CASSLRGRQSYGYTF.

Points on this clonotype: The junction departs from the called germline gene at one end, perhaps through a read error. This rearrangement joins TRBV5-1 to TRBJ1-6, with D unclear. This CDR3 region has 13 residues. Germline CDR1 SGHRS, CDR2 YFSETQ. The CDR3 nucleotides are TGCGCCAGCAGGATAGAGCATAATTCACTCCTCCACTTT. Protein product: CASRIEHNSLLHF.

This sequence joins TRBV12-3 or TRBV12-4 and TRBJ2-2, with 11 nucleotides matching TRBD2. Germline trimming cut 6 bases from V and 6 bases from J; bases unmatched to any gene: 6. This CDR3 is 15 amino acids long. The CDR3 sequence: CASSTSGGTPGELFF. DNA for the CDR3: TGTGCCAGCAGCACTAGCGGGGGTACCCCCGGGGAGCTGTTTTTT.

This clonotype was detected ten times or more. The chain is built from TRBV20-1 and TRBJ2-1; 7 nucleotides agree with TRBD2. The CDR3 loop spans 13 amino acids. Germline V gene lookup returns CDR1 DFQATT and CDR2 SNEGSKA (reference sequence). J gave up 6 bases and V 6 bases, and 8 bases lay outside the gene matches. The CDR3 bases are TGCAGTGCCACCGGGACTATGATCAATGAGCAGTTCTTC. Translation gives CSATGTMINEQFF.

This clonotype was observed a handful of times. The CDR3 protein is CAISEEVGAGETQYF. CDR3 nucleotides: TGTGCCATCAGTGAGGAGGTGGGGGCGGGAGAGACCCAGTACTTC. The V call is TRBV10-3, the J call TRBJ2-5, with D maybe TRBD1 (6 bases). Trimming removed 2 bases from V and 4 bases from J, with 14 bases in between. Germline V gene data show CDR1 as ENHRY and CDR2 as SYGVKD. The CDR3 spans 15 residues.

On this clonotype: A clone one base away is much larger, so this may be a read error. The CDR3 reads CSAREGTSVTYEQYF. CDR3 sequence (DNA): TGCAGTGCTCGTGAAGGGACTAGCGTGACCTACGAGCAGTACTTC. The chain couples TRBV20-1 to TRBJ2-7, with TRBD2 matching 10 bases. The CDR3 is 15 amino acids. Germline CDR1 and CDR2: DFQATT and SNEGSKA (reference sequence). J lost 2 bases, V lost 5 bases, and 9 bases had no gene match.

This clonotype has more than one count but fewer than ten. J is TRBJ2-1 and V is TRBV11-2; 8 bases fit TRBD2. The CDR3 runs to 15 residues. V lost 3 bases, J lost 6 bases, and 7 bases stayed unmatched. Germline V CDR1 and CDR2: SGHAT, FQNNGV. CDR3 loop: CASSLAVLAGNEQFF. DNA for the CDR3: TGTGCCAGCAGCTTGGCGGTGCTAGCGGGCAATGAGCAGTTCTTC.

This clonotype appeared a few times. The V call is TRBV28, the J call TRBJ2-3; D may be TRBD2 (6 bases). This CDR3 is 15 amino acids long. V lost 3 bases and J 1 base, leaving 11 bases between the germline ends. Germline assignment: CDR1 MDHEN and CDR2 SYDVKM. This CDR3 is CASSFRRDGTDTQYF. The DNA of the CDR3 is TGTGCCAGCAGTTTTCGGCGGGACGGCACAGATACGCAGTATTTT.

The chain employs TRBV13 and TRBJ2-2, with 13 positions matching TRBD2. Unmatched junction bases numbered 9, after V lost 5 bases and J lost 9 bases. The CDR3 consists of 16 residues. Germline values: CDR1 PRHDT, CDR2 FYEKMQ (reference sequence). CDR3 sequence reads: CASSQGLAGVSRELFF. CDR3 DNA sequence: TGTGCCAGCAGCCAAGGACTAGCGGGGGTGTCGAGGGAGCTGTTTTTT.

This clonotype was counted between two and nine times. The V and J genes are TRBV20-1 and TRBJ1-5, with D perhaps TRBD1 (5 bases). The CDR3 consists of 15 residues. Germline lookup yields CDR1 DFQATT and CDR2 SNEGSKA (reference sequence). V lost 0 bases and J 6 bases, leaving 15 bases between the germline ends. DNA for the CDR3: TGCAGTGCTAGAGATTGGGCCAGGGCATCTCAGCCCCAGCATTTT. It codes for CSARDWARASQPQHF.

V usage is TRBV20-1 and J usage is TRBJ2-7, with D perhaps given as TRBD1 or TRBD2 (6 bases each). The CDR3 is 11 amino acids. Germline V gene lookup returns CDR1 DFQATT and CDR2 SNEGSKA (reference sequence). The V gene lost 5 bases and the J gene lost 4 bases, with 9 bases spanning the gap. The CDR3 coding sequence is TGCAGTGCTGAAGGGGGGTACGAGCAGTACTTC. Protein product: CSAEGGYEQYF.

This clonotype showed up just a few times. The chain is built from TRBV9 and TRBJ2-1, with 7 bases fitting TRBD2. The V gene's germline CDR1 is SGDLS and CDR2 YYNGEE. V was pared by 4 bases and J by 3 bases, with 19 bases of the junction left unmatched. The CDR3 runs to 19 residues. Written as DNA, the CDR3 is TGTGCCAGCAGCCTGACGGGGGGTGGGGGGAGACGTAGCTACAATGAGCAGTTCTTC. Protein sequence: CASSLTGGGGRRSYNEQFF.